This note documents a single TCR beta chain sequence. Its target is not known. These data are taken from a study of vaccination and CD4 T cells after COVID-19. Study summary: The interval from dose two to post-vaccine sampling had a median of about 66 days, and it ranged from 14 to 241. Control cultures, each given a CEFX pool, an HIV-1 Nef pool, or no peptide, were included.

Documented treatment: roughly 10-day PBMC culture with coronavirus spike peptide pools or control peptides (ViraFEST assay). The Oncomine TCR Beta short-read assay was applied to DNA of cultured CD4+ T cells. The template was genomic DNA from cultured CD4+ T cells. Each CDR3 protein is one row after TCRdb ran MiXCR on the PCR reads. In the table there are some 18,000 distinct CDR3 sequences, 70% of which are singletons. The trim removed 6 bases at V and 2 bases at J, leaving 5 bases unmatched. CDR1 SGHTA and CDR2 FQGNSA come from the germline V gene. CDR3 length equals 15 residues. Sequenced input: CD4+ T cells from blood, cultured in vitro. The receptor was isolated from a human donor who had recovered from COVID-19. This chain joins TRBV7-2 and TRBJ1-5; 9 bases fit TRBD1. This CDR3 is CASSTGGWGNQPQHF. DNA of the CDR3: TGTGCCAGCAGTACAGGGGGCTGGGGCAATCAGCCCCAGCATTTT.